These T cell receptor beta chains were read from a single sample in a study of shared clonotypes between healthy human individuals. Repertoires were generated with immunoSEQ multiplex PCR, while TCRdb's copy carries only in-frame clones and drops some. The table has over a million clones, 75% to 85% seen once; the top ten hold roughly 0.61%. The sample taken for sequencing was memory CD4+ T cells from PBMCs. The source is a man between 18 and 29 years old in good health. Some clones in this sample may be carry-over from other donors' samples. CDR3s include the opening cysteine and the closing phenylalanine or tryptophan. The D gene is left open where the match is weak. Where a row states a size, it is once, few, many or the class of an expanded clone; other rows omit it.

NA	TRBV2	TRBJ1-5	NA	TGTGCCAGCAGTGAACTGGGCAATCAGCCCCAGCATTTT	CASSELGNQPQHF
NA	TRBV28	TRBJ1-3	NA	TGTGCCAGCAGTTTATCTGGAAACACCATATATTTT	CASSLSGNTIYF
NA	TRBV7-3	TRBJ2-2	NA	TGTGCCAGCAGCTTGTATAAATTAGCGAACACCGGGGAGCTGTTTTTT	CASSLYKLANTGELFF
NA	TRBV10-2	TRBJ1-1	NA	TGCGCCAGCAGTGATCAGGCCTACACTGAAGCTTTCTTT	CASSDQAYTEAFF
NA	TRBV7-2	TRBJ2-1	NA	TGTGCCAGCAGCGGACCTGAGGACCTCGAGCAGTTCTTC	CASSGPEDLEQFF
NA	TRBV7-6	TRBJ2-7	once	TGTGCCAGCAGCTTACGGGGCGAAGCCTACGAGCAGTACTTC	CASSLRGEAYEQYF
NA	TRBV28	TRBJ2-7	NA	TGTGCCAGCAGTTTAAGGACTGAGCAGTACTTC	CASSLRTEQYF
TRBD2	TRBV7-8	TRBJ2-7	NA	TGTGCCAGCAGCCTAGGACTAGCGGGAGACGAGCAGTACTTC	CASSLGLAGDEQYF
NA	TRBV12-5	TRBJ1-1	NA	TGTGCTAGTGGTTTGGTGGGGGTGATCGAGAACACTGAAGCTTTCTTT	CASGLVGVIENTEAFF
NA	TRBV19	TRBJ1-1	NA	TGTGCCAGTAGTCCTCGATTTGGGGGGAACACTGAAGCTTTCTTT	CASSPRFGGNTEAFF
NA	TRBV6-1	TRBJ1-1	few	TGTGCCAGCAGTGAAGCAGGACAGTCGAACACTGAAGCTTTCTTT	CASSEAGQSNTEAFF
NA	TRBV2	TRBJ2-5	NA	TGTGCCAGCAGTGTTGAGGATATGGGGACCCAGTACTTC	CASSVEDMGTQYF
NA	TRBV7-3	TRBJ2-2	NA	TGTGCCAGCAGGAGACAGACCGGGGAGCTGTTTTTT	CASRRQTGELFF
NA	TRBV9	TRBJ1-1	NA	TGTGCCAGCAGCGTAGGGCAGGTCCTATGGTACACTGAAGCTTTCTTT	CASSVGQVLWYTEAFF
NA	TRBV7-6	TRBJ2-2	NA	TGTGCCAGCACCTCCCGGCCCCTCGGGGAGCTGTTTTTT	CASTSRPLGELFF
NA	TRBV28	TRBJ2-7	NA	TGTGCCAGCAGTCGTCCGGCCAGTAAACCCTACGAGCAGTACTTC	CASSRPASKPYEQYF
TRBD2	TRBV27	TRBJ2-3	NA	TGTGCCAGCAAGGGTACTCTAGCGGGAGGGCGTTCGACAGATACGCAGTATTTT	CASKGTLAGGRSTDTQYF
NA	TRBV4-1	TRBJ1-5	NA	TGCGCCAGCAGCCAAGGGAACCGGGGGGGCGGCAATCAGCCCCAGCATTTT	CASSQGNRGGGNQPQHF
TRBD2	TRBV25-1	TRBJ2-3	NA	TGTGCCAGCAGTGAATTTCAGCTAGCGGGAGCCGCAGATACGCAGTATTTT	CASSEFQLAGAADTQYF
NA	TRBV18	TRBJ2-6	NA	TGTGCCAGCTCATTCGCCGGGGCCTCTGGGGCCAACGTCCTGACTTTC	CASSFAGASGANVLTF
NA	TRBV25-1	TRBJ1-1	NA	TGTGCCAGCAGTGCTACAGGCCTTGGCACTGAAGCTTTCTTT	CASSATGLGTEAFF
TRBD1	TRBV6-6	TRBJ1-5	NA	TGTGCCGGTTCGGGGGGGACAGGGCCCCAGCATTTT	CAGSGGTGPQHF
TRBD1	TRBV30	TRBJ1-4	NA	TGTGCCTGGAGTACCCGAAAGGGGGCTCTTGGGGAAAAACTGTTTTTT	CAWSTRKGALGEKLFF
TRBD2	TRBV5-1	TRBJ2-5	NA	TGCGCCAGCAGCTTACGACTAGCGGGAGGGCCGAGAGAGACCCAGTACTTC	CASSLRLAGGPRETQYF
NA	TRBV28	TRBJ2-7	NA	TGTGCCAGCAGCCCCGGAGGGGCGATAGCCTACGAGCAGTACTTC	CASSPGGAIAYEQYF
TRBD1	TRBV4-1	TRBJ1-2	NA	TGCGCCAGCAGCCAAGATGTCCGGACAGGGGCGGCTTCTAACTATGGCTACACCTTC	CASSQDVRTGAASNYGYTF
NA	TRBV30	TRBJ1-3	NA	TGTGCCTGGAGTCGAAGAAGCTCTGGAAACACCATATATTTT	CAWSRRSSGNTIYF
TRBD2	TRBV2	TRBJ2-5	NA	TGTGCCAGCAGGCTAGGACTAGCGGGAGGGGAGACTCAGTACTTC	CASRLGLAGGETQYF
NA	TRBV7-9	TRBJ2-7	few	TGTGCCAGCAGCCCCCTAGGGGGAGTAGAGTACGAGCAGTACTTC	CASSPLGGVEYEQYF
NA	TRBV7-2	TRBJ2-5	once	TGTGCCAGCAGCTTAGAGCGGCACTTCGGAGAGACCCAGTACTTC	CASSLERHFGETQYF
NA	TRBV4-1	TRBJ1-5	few	TGCGCCAGCAGCCAAGATAGGACTGGGCGGACGGCGAATAGGCAGCCCCAGCATTTT	CASSQDRTGRTANRQPQHF
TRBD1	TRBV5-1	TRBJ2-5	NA	TGCGCCAGCAGCCTGACAGGGACCTTCCAAGAGACCCAGTACTTC	CASSLTGTFQETQYF
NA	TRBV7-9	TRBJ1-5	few	TGTGCCAGCAGCTTAGGCGGAGAACAGCCCCAGCATTTT	CASSLGGEQPQHF
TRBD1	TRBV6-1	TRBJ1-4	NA	TGTGCCAGCAGTGGAGGGGGCGAGGGTGAAAAACTGTTTTTT	CASSGGGEGEKLFF
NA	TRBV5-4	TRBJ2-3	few	TGTGCCAGCAGCGACCCACAACGGACAGTCTCCACAGATACGCAGTATTTT	CASSDPQRTVSTDTQYF
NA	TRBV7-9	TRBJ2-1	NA	TGTGCCAGCAGCCCGGCCGGGACTCGTAACAATGAGCAGTTCTTC	CASSPAGTRNNEQFF
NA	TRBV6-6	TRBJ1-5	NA	TGTGCCAGCAGTCGGGACCCTAATCAGCCCCAGCATTTT	CASSRDPNQPQHF
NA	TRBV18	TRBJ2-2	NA	TGTGCCAGCTCACCGACCGGGGAGCTGTTTTTT	CASSPTGELFF
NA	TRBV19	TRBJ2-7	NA	TGTGCCAGTAGTATGTACGGGACACTCGGCTACGAGCAGTACTTC	CASSMYGTLGYEQYF
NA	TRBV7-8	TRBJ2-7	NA	TGTGCCAGCAGCTTAGTGTCAGGGAACCACGAGCAGTACTTC	CASSLVSGNHEQYF
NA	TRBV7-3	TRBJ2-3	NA	TGTGCCAGCAGCTGGACTGCTGGCGGCAACACAGATACGCAGTATTTT	CASSWTAGGNTDTQYF
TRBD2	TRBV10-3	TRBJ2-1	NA	TGTGCCATCAGTGAAGGGACTAGCCGCAATGAGCAGTTCTTC	CAISEGTSRNEQFF
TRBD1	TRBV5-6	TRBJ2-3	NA	TGTGCCAGCAGTATAACAGGGGTAGATACGCAGTATTTT	CASSITGVDTQYF
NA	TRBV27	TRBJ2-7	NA	TGTGCCAGCAGGCTATCGGGATATACCGGCTCCTACGAGCAGTACTTC	CASRLSGYTGSYEQYF
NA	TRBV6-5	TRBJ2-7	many	TGTGCCAGCAGTTACTCTAGGGCACCTTACGAGCAGTACTTC	CASSYSRAPYEQYF
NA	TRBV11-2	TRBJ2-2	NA	TGTGCCAGCAGCGCATACAGGGAAACCGGGGAGCTGTTTTTT	CASSAYRETGELFF
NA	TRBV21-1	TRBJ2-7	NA	TGTGCCAGCAGCAAAGGGACAGCCTTCTCCTACGAGCAGTACTTC	CASSKGTAFSYEQYF
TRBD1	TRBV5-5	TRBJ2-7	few	TGTGCCAGCAGCCCCGGGACAGGGGGCGGAAGGTCGTACTTC	CASSPGTGGGRSYF
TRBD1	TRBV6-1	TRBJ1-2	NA	TGTGCCAGCAGTGGGGGGACAGCAGGTATTTATGGCTACACCTTC	CASSGGTAGIYGYTF
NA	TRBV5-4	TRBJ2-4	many	TGTGCCAGCAGCGAGGGGGAGGCAAACATTCAGTACTTC	CASSEGEANIQYF
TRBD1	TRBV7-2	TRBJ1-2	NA	TGTGCCAGCAGCGAGGGACAGAACTATGGCTACACCTTC	CASSEGQNYGYTF
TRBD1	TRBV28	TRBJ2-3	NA	TGTGCCAGCAGTCTCGACAGGGTAGGAACAGATACGCAGTATTTT	CASSLDRVGTDTQYF
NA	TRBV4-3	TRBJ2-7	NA	TGCGCCAGCAGCCAAGACCCCGCGGGTAGCGACTACGAGCAGTACTTC	CASSQDPAGSDYEQYF
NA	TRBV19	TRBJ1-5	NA	TGTGCCAGTACTTTGGACGGATTTAAGCAGCCCCAGCATTTT	CASTLDGFKQPQHF
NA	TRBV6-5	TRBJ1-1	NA	TGTGCCAGCAGTTACTCGGGGGGTCACGGCACTGAAGCTTTCTTT	CASSYSGGHGTEAFF